The 13 T cell receptor beta chains presented below share a single source sample, sequenced in a study of T cell responses to AZD1222 COVID-19 vaccine. Method: immunoSEQ multiplex PCR; TCRdb's copy keeps in-frame clones and lacks some. The sample has roughly 140,000 clones, approximately 93% seen once; the top ten hold more than 10%. Sequenced material: peripheral blood, taken after recovery from COVID-19. The source is an adult who had recovered from COVID-19.

V is TRBV11-2 and J is TRBJ2-7, with D hard to call. Trimming left V 2 bases short and J 0 bases short, with 8 bases between. The germline gives CDR1 SGHAT, CDR2 FQNNGV. The CDR3 loop spans 14 amino acids. The CDR3 nucleotides read TGTGCCAGCAGCTTATCACGTTACTCCTACGAGCAGTACTTC. Its protein is CASSLSRYSYEQYF.

The V gene is TRBV4-1, the J gene TRBJ1-2, with 7 bases lining up with TRBD1. V shed 0 bases, J shed 4 bases, and the junction held 5 bases outside the gene matches. Germline loops: CDR1 MGHRA, CDR2 YSYEKL. The CDR3 extends over 15 amino acids. The DNA of the CDR3 is TGCGCCAGCAGCCAAGATCGGGACAGACTCTATGGCTACACCTTC. Protein product: CASSQDRDRLYGYTF.

This sequence joins TRBV7-6 and TRBJ1-3; D gene uncertain. Per germline, CDR1 SGHVS and CDR2 FNYEAQ. This CDR3 comprises 14 residues. The V end was cut by 5 bases, the J end by 4 bases, with 12 bases between. CDR3 coding DNA: TGTGCCAGCAGCCCGTACGGGTACGGAAACACCATATATTTT. Translation gives CASSPYGYGNTIYF.

This clone has only a few counts. V usage is TRBV24-1 and J usage is TRBJ1-1, with a weak D call TRBD1 (5 bases). The CDR3 covers 13 residues. Germline CDR1 and CDR2: KGHDR and SFDVKD. Trimming removed 4 bases from V and 3 bases from J, with 8 bases in between. The CDR3 is CATSEDRHTEAFF. The CDR3 DNA reads TGTGCCACCAGTGAAGACAGACACACTGAAGCTTTCTTT.

The gene calls are TRBV4-1 and TRBJ2-1; 11 positions match TRBD2. This CDR3 comprises 17 residues. Germline V CDR1 and CDR2: MGHRA, YSYEKL. J was trimmed by 6 bases and V by 1 base; bases with no gene match: 8. The CDR3 is CASSQGLLAGAGNEQFF. The CDR3 coding sequence is TGCGCCAGCAGCCAAGGATTACTAGCGGGAGCCGGCAATGAGCAGTTCTTC.

This rearrangement joins TRBV9 to TRBJ2-7; TRBD2 matches at 7 bases. CDR1 and CDR2 (germline): SGDLS, YYNGEE. The CDR3 has 14 amino acids. The V and J ends lost 0 bases and 6 bases, in that order; junction bases with no gene match: 6. The CDR3 spells CASSVAPSGGEQYF. The CDR3 DNA reads TGTGCCAGCAGCGTAGCGCCTAGCGGAGGCGAGCAGTACTTC.

The genes are TRBV5-1 and TRBJ2-3, with D uncertain. Germline V gene data show CDR1 as SGHRS and CDR2 as YFSETQ. Trimming removed 4 bases at V and 5 bases at J, with 11 bases between. The CDR3 sequence is 13 residues long. In DNA form, the CDR3 reads TGCGCCAGCAGCGTTATCCCGGTAGATACGCAGTATTTT. This codes for CASSVIPVDTQYF.

The rearrangement joins TRBV6-2 or TRBV6-3 to TRBJ2-1, with 14 bases that match TRBD2. CDR3 length: 16 residues. Germline V gives CDR1 MNHEY, CDR2 SVGEGT. J was trimmed by 7 bases and V by 5 bases; bases with no gene match: 7. CDR3 bases: TGTGCCAGCAGTGACGGGACTAGCGGGAGAGGGAATGAGCAGTTCTTC. Protein sequence: CASSDGTSGRGNEQFF.

Here the CDR3 reads CSVEGLAGRSSYNEQFF. CDR3 nucleotides: TGCAGCGTTGAAGGGCTAGCGGGTCGAAGCTCCTACAATGAGCAGTTCTTC. The V and J genes are TRBV29-1 and TRBJ2-1; 8 bases line up with TRBD2. The CDR3 runs to 17 residues. Germline loops: CDR1 SQVTM, CDR2 ANQGSEA. The V segment lost 1 base and the J segment 0 bases; nucleotides outside the gene matches: 8.

The gene calls are TRBV3-1 (or the pseudogene TRBV3-2) and TRBJ2-7; 7 bases are shared with TRBD2. V gave up 4 bases and J gave up 4 bases; unmatched junction bases: 10. This CDR3 comprises 15 residues. Germline CDR1 is LGHDT and CDR2 is YNNKEL (reference sequence). For the CDR3, the DNA is TGTGCCAGCAGCCCCCCCGCGGGAGAGGAGTACGAGCAGTACTTC. Its translation is CASSPPAGEEYEQYF.

About this clone: Other DNA sequences of this sample code for an identical CDR3. This chain joins TRBV6-5 and TRBJ2-7; D is possibly TRBD2 (5 bases). V lost 7 bases and J lost 0, with 10 bases in between. Germline lookup yields CDR1 MNHEY and CDR2 SVGAGI. CDR3 length equals 13 residues. The CDR3 DNA sequence: TGTGCCAGCACCCCGGGGAGCTCCTACGAGCAGTACTTC. Its protein product is CASTPGSSYEQYF.

V is TRBV2 and J is TRBJ2-2; 11 bases are a match to TRBD2. The CDR3 has 17 amino acids. The junction had 4 bases not matched to a gene; V was cut back by 4 bases and J by 0 bases. Germline assignment: CDR1 SNHLY and CDR2 FYNNEI. CDR3 nucleotides: TGTGCCAGCAGTGTTAGCGGGAGGGCCGCGAACACCGGGGAGCTGTTTTTT. This gives the protein CASSVSGRAANTGELFF.

This rearrangement joins TRBV6-5 to TRBJ2-7; unclear D gene. CDR3 length: 13 amino acids. Deletions cut 7 bases from V and 2 bases from J, with 12 bases between. CDR1 is MNHEY and CDR2 is SVGAGI in the germline V gene. This CDR3 reads CASTVGPTYEQYF. CDR3 DNA: TGTGCCAGCACCGTCGGACCGACCTACGAGCAGTACTTC.